Listed here is a single T cell receptor (beta chain). Clones were read by immunoSEQ multiplex PCR, and TCRdb kept only the in-frame ones, dropping some. Here the sample spans over 1.4 million clones, about 96% being singletons. The CDR3 is made up of 14 amino acids. The V gene's germline CDR1 is KGHSH and CDR2 LQKENI. Trimming removed 6 bases from V and 4 bases from J, with 13 bases in between. Subsets obtained from CD4+ cells comprised CD45RA+ naive and CD45RA-negative memory cells. This specimen belongs to a study of shared clonotypes between healthy human individuals. Study-wide context: The study drew on two women and a few men aged 18 to 49 as donors.

The rearrangement joins TRBV18 to TRBJ1-5; no reliable D call. Sequencing was performed on naive CD4+ T cells sorted from blood. As to subset: CD45RA+ positively selected. The source of this sequence is a man aged 30 to 39 in good health. The CDR3 loop is CASSNQAKNQPQHF. Written as DNA, the CDR3 is TGTGCCAGCTCTAACCAGGCAAAAAATCAGCCCCAGCATTTT.